This TCR beta chain comes out of a study of CD8 T cells in Susac syndrome. Random hexamers served to reverse transcribe roughly 0.45 to 1 ug RNA. MiXCR, run by TCRdb on the immunoSEQ multiplex PCR reads, gives a single entry per CDR3 protein. The data show around 79,000 distinct CDR3 sequences, less than 95% seen once. V was cut by 5 bases and J by 2 bases, with 8 bases left in between. The CDR3 sequence is 13 residues long. In germline, CDR1 is PRHDT, CDR2 FYEKMQ (reference sequence). The receptor was derived from a human donor with Susac syndrome. The sample comprised CD8+ T cells from PBMCs. The chain joins TRBV13 to TRBJ2-3; no firm D call. CDR3 in amino acids: CASSLRLTDTQYF. The DNA of the CDR3 is TGTGCCAGCAGCCTCCGACTCACAGATACGCAGTATTTT. The entire variable domain, with the rest obtained from reference TRBV13 and TRBJ2-3, is as follows: AAGVIQSPRHLIKEKRETATLKCYPIPRHDTVYWYQQGPGQDPQFLISFYEKMQSDKGSIPDRFSAQQFSDYHSELNMSSLELGDSALYFCASSLRLTDTQYFGPGTRLTVL.